The 28 T cell receptor beta chains in this list originate from one sample, sequenced in a study of blood T cell repertoires in COVID-19. The assay was immunoSEQ multiplex PCR, and TCRdb's table has in-frame clones only and misses some. The sample includes approximately 190,000 clones, roughly 85% seen only once; the top ten take roughly 21%. The sample comprised peripheral blood. All receptors derive from a man between 60 and 75 years old with active or convalescent COVID-19.

This rearrangement joins TRBV5-1 to TRBJ2-5; D is perhaps TRBD1 (5 bases). Trimming removed 1 base at V and 5 bases at J, with 18 bases between. The V gene's germline CDR1 is SGHRS and CDR2 YFSETQ. The CDR3 is 16 residues long. The CDR3 nucleotides read TGCGCCAGCAGCTTGCTGCCGCAAGGTCCAGGGGAGACCCAGTACTTC. This sequence encodes CASSLLPQGPGETQYF. The full variable domain, with the rest looked up from reference TRBV5-1 and TRBJ2-5, is KAGVTQTPRYLIKTRGQQVTLSCSPISGHRSVSWYQQTPGQGLQFLFEYFSETQRNKGNFPGRFSGRQFSNSRSEMNVSTLELGDSALYLCASSLLPQGPGETQYFGPGTRLLVL.

The chain uses TRBV11-2 and TRBJ2-7, with a weak D call TRBD1 (6 bases). The CDR3 is 14 amino acids. The germline V and J ends were trimmed by 6 bases and 2 bases, with 14 bases remaining between them. Germline V lookup: CDR1 SGHAT, CDR2 FQNNGV. CDR3 protein: CASRHNRAPYEQYF. The CDR3 region has the DNA TGTGCCAGCAGGCATAACAGGGCCCCCTACGAGCAGTACTTC.

The chain is built from TRBV7-9 and TRBJ1-1; the match to TRBD1 covers 12 bases. Germline CDR1 and CDR2: SEHNR and FQNEAQ (reference sequence). The ends lost 3 bases at V and 6 bases at J; junction bases unmatched: 5. CDR3 size: 15 residues. The CDR3 here is CASSFRDRGRSEAFF. CDR3 DNA sequence: TGTGCCAGCAGCTTCCGGGACAGGGGGCGATCTGAAGCTTTCTTT.

This CDR3 reads CASRPSSSGGATGELFF. In DNA, the CDR3 is TGTGCCAGCAGACCTTCCTCTAGCGGGGGGGCCACCGGGGAGCTGTTTTTT. The chain combines TRBV27 with TRBJ2-2, with TRBD2 identical over 12 bases. Per germline, CDR1 MNHEY and CDR2 SMNVEV (reference sequence). Trimming took 6 bases from V and 4 from J; bases not matched to a gene: 9. CDR3 length: 17 amino acids.

The CDR3 coding sequence is TGTGCCAGTAGTATGGGCAGAGGGAGCAATCAGCCCCAGCATTTT. The encoded protein is CASSMGRGSNQPQHF. The V and J genes are TRBV19 and TRBJ1-5; D gene unclear. Germline CDR1 reads LNHDA; CDR2 reads SQIVND (reference sequence). V was pared by 3 bases and J by 1 base, with 10 bases between. The CDR3 totals 15 residues.

The table lists this clone with a few counts. This CDR3 is CASSLAGGGNQPQHF. Here the CDR3 DNA reads TGTGCCAGCAGCTTAGCAGGGGGAGGCAATCAGCCCCAGCATTTT. The chain uses TRBV7-9 and TRBJ1-5, with D possibly TRBD1 on 6 matching bases. CDR3 length: 15 residues. Deletions cut 0 bases from V and 2 bases from J, with 8 bases between. Germline assignment: CDR1 SEHNR and CDR2 FQNEAQ (reference sequence).

The gene calls are TRBV11-2 and TRBJ1-1; D remains unclear. CDR1 SGHAT and CDR2 FQNNGV come from the germline V gene. The CDR3 sequence is 12 residues long. The V end lost 5 bases, the J end lost 7 bases, and 11 bases lay between the germline ends. CDR3 sequence: CASSHPEGEAFF. The DNA of the CDR3 is TGTGCCAGCAGCCACCCAGAGGGTGAAGCTTTCTTT.

This chain links TRBV12-2 with TRBJ1-5; the table names TRBD1, a call not compared with the DNA. TRBV12-2 is deemed a pseudogene. This CDR3 is 14 amino acids long. CDR3 region: CASRLSYSDQPQHF. CDR3 bases: TGTGCAAGTCGCTTATCATACAGTGATCAGCCCCAGCATTTT.

The CDR3 DNA sequence: TGTGCCAGCAGTTTCGGTCAGGGGGCCTATGGCTACACCTTC. This codes for CASSFGQGAYGYTF. The chain is built from TRBV27 and TRBJ1-2, with 8 bases matching TRBD1. V shed 3 bases, J shed 4 bases, and the junction held 4 bases outside the gene matches. Germline V lookup: CDR1 MNHEY, CDR2 SMNVEV (reference sequence). The CDR3 has 14 residues.

A word on this clone: The same CDR3 also results from other DNA sequences found in this sample. The chain carries TRBV11-3 and TRBJ2-2; 9 nucleotides match TRBD1. The CDR3 spans 14 residues. The V gene's germline CDR1 is SGHNT and CDR2 YENEEA. V dropped 5 bases and J dropped 4; count of bases not matched to a gene: 2. The CDR3 protein is CASSPDRGTGELFF. The CDR3 DNA follows: TGTGCCAGCAGCCCGGACAGGGGCACCGGGGAGCTGTTTTTT.

Only a few counts were recorded for this clone. V is TRBV19 and J is TRBJ2-7; D perhaps matches TRBD1 (5 bases). This CDR3 spans 14 amino acids. V was clipped by 4 bases and J by 2 bases, with 12 bases between them. The germline V gene encodes CDR1 LNHDA and CDR2 SQIVND (reference sequence). The CDR3 nucleotides are TGTGCCAGTAGTACAGGGTTCAGGACCTACGAGCAGTACTTC. Amino acid sequence: CASSTGFRTYEQYF.

V usage is TRBV5-1 and J usage is TRBJ2-1, with 7 bases that match TRBD2. J lost 2 bases, V lost 7 bases, and 6 bases had no gene match. Germline CDR1 SGHRS, CDR2 YFSETQ. This CDR3 is 14 amino acids long. CDR3 in amino acids: CASRRGEPYNEQFF. The CDR3 bases are TGCGCCAGCCGCCGGGGGGAGCCCTACAATGAGCAGTTCTTC.

This chain joins TRBV6-5 and TRBJ2-6; D perhaps matches TRBD2 (6 bases). The CDR3 length is 15 residues. The germline CDR1 and CDR2 sequences are MNHEY and SVGAGI. The V and J ends lost 7 bases and 0 bases respectively, with 10 bases between them. The CDR3 is CASTPGASGANVLTF. The CDR3 DNA sequence: TGTGCCAGCACCCCGGGAGCCTCTGGGGCCAACGTCCTGACTTTC.

The chain employs TRBV6-5 and TRBJ2-6; possibly TRBD1 for D (6 bases). Germline loops: CDR1 MNHEY, CDR2 SVGAGI. This CDR3 has 15 amino acids. V lost 4 bases and J 2 bases, leaving 9 bases between the germline ends. DNA of the CDR3: TGTGCCAGCAGTTCATCAGGGGCTGGGGCCAACGTCCTGACTTTC. Amino acids: CASSSSGAGANVLTF.

The chain uses TRBV27 and TRBJ1-2; D remains unclear. Germline loops: CDR1 MNHEY, CDR2 SMNVEV (reference sequence). There are 14 residues in the CDR3. Between the trimmed V and J ends, which lost 3 bases and 12 bases, there was a span of 20 bases. CDR3 residues: CASSLAGSFSRHTF. In DNA form, the CDR3 reads TGTGCCAGCAGTTTGGCGGGGAGCTTTAGTCGGCACACCTTC.

Only one count was recorded for this clone. This chain links TRBV4-1 with TRBJ2-3; 7 bases agree with TRBD1. The junction had 5 bases not matched to a gene; V was cut back by 1 base and J by 1 base. The CDR3 runs 16 residues. CDR1 and CDR2 from the germline V gene are MGHRA and YSYEKL. The CDR3 DNA reads TGCGCCAGCAGCCAAGGGGACAGATGGGGCACAGATACGCAGTATTTT. Amino acid sequence: CASSQGDRWGTDTQYF.

Here the CDR3 reads CASSTTATGTRLDTQYF. CDR3 in DNA: TGTGCCAGTAGTACCACGGCAACCGGGACTAGACTAGATACGCAGTATTTT. V gene TRBV19 combines with J gene TRBJ2-3, with 8 bases identical to TRBD2. Germline CDR1 is LNHDA and CDR2 is SQIVND (reference sequence). Unmatched junction bases numbered 14, after V lost 4 bases and J lost 5 bases. There are 17 residues in the CDR3.

V usage is TRBV11-1 and J usage is TRBJ2-2, with 7 bases aligning to TRBD1. J was trimmed by 1 base and V by 5 bases; bases with no gene match: 7. CDR3 length: 16 residues. CDR1 and CDR2 from the germline V gene are SGHAT and FQDESV (reference sequence). As DNA, the CDR3 is TGTGCCAGCAGCCGACTGAGGGGGCTGAACACCGGGGAGCTGTTTTTT. Translated: CASSRLRGLNTGELFF.

The chain's CDR3 is CASQRESGYGYTF. The CDR3 DNA is TGCGCCAGTCAAAGGGAAAGCGGCTATGGCTACACCTTC. The chain links TRBV10-2 to TRBJ1-2, with D unclear. Looked up from germline, CDR1 is WSHSY and CDR2 is SAAADI. Trimming shortened V by 9 bases and J by 4 bases, and 15 bases separated the two germline ends. The CDR3 length is 13 residues.

The J gene is TRBJ2-7, the V gene TRBV10-2; 11 bases agree with TRBD1. The germline V gene has CDR1 WSHSY and CDR2 SAAADI. V gave up 3 bases and J gave up 12 bases; unmatched junction bases: 4. This CDR3 comprises 12 residues. CDR3 loop: CASSDWGTGGYF. CDR3 sequence (DNA): TGCGCCAGCAGTGATTGGGGGACAGGGGGGTACTTC.

This clone has a handful of counts. The chain employs TRBV25-1 and TRBJ1-1; TRBD1 agrees at 9 bases. CDR1 is MGHDK, CDR2 SYGVNS, per germline. The CDR3 totals 17 residues. The V and J ends lost 3 bases and 4 bases, in that order; junction bases with no gene match: 12. CDR3 sequence reads: CASSETRDRDGGTEAFF. The CDR3 region has the DNA TGTGCCAGCAGTGAGACCCGGGACAGGGACGGTGGCACTGAAGCTTTCTTT.

This rearrangement joins TRBV7-9 to TRBJ1-6; TRBD1 aligns across 9 bases. V lost 5 bases, J lost 9 bases, and 11 bases stayed unmatched. This CDR3 comprises 16 residues. Germline V lookup: CDR1 SEHNR, CDR2 FQNEAQ (reference sequence). DNA for the CDR3: TGTGCCAGCAGCGCGACCGGACAGGGGCGGACTTCACCCCTCCACTTT. Protein: CASSATGQGRTSPLHF.

V usage is TRBV21-1 and J usage is TRBJ1-2. TRBV21-1 is shown as a pseudogene. This CDR3 contains 15 residues. The CDR3 DNA reads as TGTGCCAGCAGCCCGAGAACCCGTTTTCGATATGGCTACACCTTC. Its protein product is CASSPRTRFRYGYTF.

The chain combines TRBV5-4 with TRBJ2-7, with 8 nucleotides matching TRBD2. This CDR3 region has 14 residues. CDR1 is SGHNT and CDR2 is YYREEE in the germline V gene (reference sequence). The J segment lost 5 bases and the V segment lost 4 bases, leaving 8 bases of the junction unmatched. The CDR3 reads CASSPLAGGHEQYF. As DNA, the CDR3 is TGTGCCAGCAGCCCGCTCGCGGGGGGCCACGAGCAGTACTTC.

The V gene is TRBV21-1, the J gene TRBJ1-1; TRBD1 reflects the table's D call only, with no check against the DNA. TRBV21-1 constitutes a pseudogene. The CDR3 loop spans 21 amino acids. CDR3 nucleotides: TGTGCCAGCAGCAAAGAGTACCAGGGGAAGGCGAAAAATGGGGATAACACTGAAGCTTTCTTT. Amino acids: CASSKEYQGKAKNGDNTEAFF.

The V and J genes are TRBV3-1 (or the pseudogene TRBV3-2) and TRBJ2-3, with TRBD2 identical over 7 bases. The CDR3 has 12 amino acids. Germline trimming cut 4 bases from V and 10 bases from J; bases unmatched to any gene: 5. Germline V gene lookup returns CDR1 LGHDT and CDR2 YNNKEL (reference sequence). This chain's CDR3 is CASSPLTSPQYF. CDR3 DNA: TGTGCCAGCAGCCCTTTGACTAGCCCGCAGTATTTT.

The rearrangement links TRBV10-3 to TRBJ2-7; the D gene is possibly TRBD2 (5 bases). The CDR3 is made up of 15 amino acids. Between the trimmed V and J ends, which lost 2 bases and 1 base, there was a span of 12 bases. CDR1 is ENHRY, CDR2 SYGVKD, per germline. The CDR3 nucleotides are TGTGCCATCAGTGAGAGCGGCAGTCTTTCCTACGAGCAGTACTTC. Encoded protein: CAISESGSLSYEQYF.

In this sample, this clone turned up once. CDR3: CASSLSGAYEQYF. DNA for the CDR3: TGTGCCAGCAGCTTAAGCGGGGCCTACGAGCAGTACTTC. The chain is built from TRBV7-2 and TRBJ2-7; 7 bases are shared with TRBD2. The CDR3 loop spans 13 amino acids. The junction had 0 bases not matched to a gene; V was cut back by 2 bases and J by 2 bases. Germline assignment: CDR1 SGHTA and CDR2 FQGNSA.